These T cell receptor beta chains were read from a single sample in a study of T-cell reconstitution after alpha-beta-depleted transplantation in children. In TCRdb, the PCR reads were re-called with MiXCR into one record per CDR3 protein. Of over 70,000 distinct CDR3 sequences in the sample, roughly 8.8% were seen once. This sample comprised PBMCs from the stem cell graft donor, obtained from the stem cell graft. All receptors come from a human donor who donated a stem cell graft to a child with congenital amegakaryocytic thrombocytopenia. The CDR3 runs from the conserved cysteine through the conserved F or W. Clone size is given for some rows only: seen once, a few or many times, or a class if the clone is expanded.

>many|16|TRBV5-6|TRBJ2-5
CASSAMRAVLQETQYF
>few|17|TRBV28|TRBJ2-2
CASTQLSDRDNTGELFF
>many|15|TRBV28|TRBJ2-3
CASSIRTGGTDTQYF
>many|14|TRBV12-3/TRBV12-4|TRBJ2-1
CASSLSGTPNEQFF
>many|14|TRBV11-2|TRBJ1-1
CASSLAVPNTEAFF
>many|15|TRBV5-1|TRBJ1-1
CASSLEGRMNTEAFF
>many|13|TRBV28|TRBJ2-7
CASSIDSSYEQYF
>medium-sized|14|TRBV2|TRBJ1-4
CASRTEGSFEKLFF
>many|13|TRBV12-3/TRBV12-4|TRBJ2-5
CASSFSKGETQYF
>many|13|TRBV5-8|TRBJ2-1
CASSLFLKGEQFF
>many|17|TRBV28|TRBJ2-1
CASSLWGVGTASMRQFF
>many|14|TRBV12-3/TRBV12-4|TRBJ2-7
CASSPAGRDHEQYF
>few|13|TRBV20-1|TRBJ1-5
CSASLGKHQPQHF
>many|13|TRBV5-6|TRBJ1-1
CASSLGHNTEAFF
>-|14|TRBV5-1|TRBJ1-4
CASSAGPEDEKLFF
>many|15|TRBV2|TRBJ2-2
CASSGTSGNTGELFF
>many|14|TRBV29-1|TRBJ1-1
CSVGRVLENTEAFF
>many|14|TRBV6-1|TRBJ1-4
CASSKGQGGEKLFF
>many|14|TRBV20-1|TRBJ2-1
CSAVPGLAGSEQFF
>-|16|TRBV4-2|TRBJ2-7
CASSQGASGSQYEQYF
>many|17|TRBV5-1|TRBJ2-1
CASSLSGGIGSYNEQFF
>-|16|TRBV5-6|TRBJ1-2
CASRFLTSGTGDGYTF
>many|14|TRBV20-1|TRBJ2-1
CSAREPQAQGEQFF
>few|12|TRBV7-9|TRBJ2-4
CASSLAGNSQYF
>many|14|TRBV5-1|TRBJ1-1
CASSSLGGDTEAFF
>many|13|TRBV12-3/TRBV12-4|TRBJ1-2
CASGNTGSYGYTF
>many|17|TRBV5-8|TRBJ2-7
CASSPPRDDSGYYEQYF
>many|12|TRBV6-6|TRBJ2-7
CASSYTPREQYF
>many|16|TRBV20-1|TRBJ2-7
CSAGGTSGGTAYEQYF
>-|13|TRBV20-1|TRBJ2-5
CSAPIGGGETQYF
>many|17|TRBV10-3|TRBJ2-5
CAISETHDRDLTETQYF
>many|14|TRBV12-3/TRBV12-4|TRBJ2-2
CASIQVRGYGELFF
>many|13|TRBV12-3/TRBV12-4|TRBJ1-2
CASSQLNRHGYTF
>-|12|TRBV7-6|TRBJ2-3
CASSQGRDTRYF
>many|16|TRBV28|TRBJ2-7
CASSFMASGSTYEQYF
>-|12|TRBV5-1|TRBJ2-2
CASISIGGELFF
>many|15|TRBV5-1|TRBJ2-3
CASGLSGGPSDTQYF
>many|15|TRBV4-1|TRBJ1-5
CASSQDMGSNQPQHF
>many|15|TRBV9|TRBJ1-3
CASSVDSLDRNTIYF
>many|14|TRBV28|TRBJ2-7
CASGRTGSSYEQYF
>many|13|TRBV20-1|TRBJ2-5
CSASAGGKETQYF
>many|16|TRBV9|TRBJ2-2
CASSPGTSGAPGELFF
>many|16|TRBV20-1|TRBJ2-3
CSARDFKGGPPDTQYF
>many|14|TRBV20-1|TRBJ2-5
CSARAAGGEETQYF
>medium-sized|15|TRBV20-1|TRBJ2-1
CSADLPGQGVNEQFF
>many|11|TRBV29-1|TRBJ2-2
CSALLTGELFF
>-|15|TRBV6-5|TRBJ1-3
CASSYSAISGNTIYF
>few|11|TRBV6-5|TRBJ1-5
CASQPNQPQHF
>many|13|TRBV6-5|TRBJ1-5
CASSYTWGQPQHF
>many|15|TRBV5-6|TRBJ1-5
CASSLNRHEDQPQHF
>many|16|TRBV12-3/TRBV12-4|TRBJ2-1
CASSLGLVNRYNEQFF
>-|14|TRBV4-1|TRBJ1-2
CASSHLQGADGYTF
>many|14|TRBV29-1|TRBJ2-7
CSARQGLDSYEQYF
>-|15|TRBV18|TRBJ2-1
CASSPSSDSYNEQFF
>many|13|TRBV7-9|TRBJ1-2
CASSSTKYYGYTF
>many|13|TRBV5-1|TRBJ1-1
CASRLEMNTEAFF
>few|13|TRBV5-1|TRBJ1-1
CASSLGLGTEAFF
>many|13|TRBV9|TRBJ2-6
CASSVQAGGGLTF
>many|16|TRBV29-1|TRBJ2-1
CSVERGGGFEDNEQFF